Below are 24 T cell receptor beta chains sequenced from a single sample in a study of tumor-infiltrating lymphocytes in primary liver carcinoma. With 500 to 650 ng total RNA as template and a constant-region primer, TCR beta cDNA was made. Sequencing libraries for TCR beta derived from three nested multiplex PCR rounds that used slightly modified ARM-PCR. Rounds one and two of PCR, each of about 10 cycles, were primed with TRBV1-TRBV30 forward primers and a C-beta reverse primer. A single record per CDR3 protein comes from TCRdb applying MiXCR to the multiplex PCR reads. This table has 95,000 to 100,000 distinct CDR3 sequences, around two thirds appearing once. Both RNA and DNA were isolated together from about 20-30 mg of bulk tissue that had not been sorted. Sequencing input: liver tumor tissue from sampling region 2. The subset here: tumor region T2, inferior pole. The receptors here all came from a woman aged 60 to 75 with primary liver carcinoma and hepatitis B virus infection.

Comment on this clonotype: This may be a read error: a much more frequent sequence differs by one nucleotide. The chain uses TRBV5-1 and TRBJ2-1, with 7 positions matching TRBD2. The V and J ends lost 4 bases and 10 bases, in that order; junction bases with no gene match: 11. The CDR3 sequence is 14 residues long. The V gene's germline CDR1 is SGHRS and CDR2 YFSETQ. This CDR3 reads CASSHEGRAWEQFF. The DNA of the CDR3 is TGCGCCAGCAGCCACGAGGGGAGGGCGTGGGAGCAGTTCTTC.

With regard to this clonotype: Likely a read error: the CDR3 ends without its conserved phenylalanine or tryptophan. The DNA is left out, because the CDR3 cannot be placed on it with certainty; the CDR3 is given as TCRdb lists it. The chain employs TRBV5-5 and TRBJ1-1. Germline CDR1 reads SGHKS; CDR2 reads YYEKEE (reference sequence). The CDR3 contains 14 residues when both ends are counted. CDR3 loop: CASSFPTRSTEAFL.

This clonotype was counted many times. The chain carries TRBV5-6 and TRBJ2-5, with 7 bases that match TRBD1. This CDR3 is 15 amino acids long. Unmatched junction bases numbered 9, after V lost 4 bases and J lost 3 bases. Germline V gene sequence: CDR1 SGHDT, CDR2 YYEEEE. The CDR3 reads CASSLPGTEEETQYF. DNA for the CDR3: TGTGCCAGCAGCCTCCCCGGGACAGAAGAAGAGACCCAGTACTTC.

Note on this clonotype: One end of the junction fails to match germline, which may point to a read error. This chain joins TRBV12-3 or TRBV12-4 and TRBJ2-1; 7 bases align to TRBD2. The CDR3 has 15 residues. In nucleotides, the CDR3 is TGTGCCAGCACCCGAGCCCGGGGGGACTACAAAGAGCAGTCCTTC. This codes for CASTRARGDYKEQSF.

About this clonotype itself: It is likely a read error, because the conserved phenylalanine at the end of the CDR3 is missing. The chain combines TRBV11-2 with TRBJ2-7; D gene ambiguous. The CDR3 contains 13 residues. Germline CDR1 and CDR2: SGHAT and FQNNGV. The CDR3 nucleotides are TGTGCCAGCAGTTACGTCAGCTCCTACGTGCAGTACCTC. Encoded protein: CASSYVSSYVQYL.

Note on this clonotype: The junction departs from germline at one end; a sequencing error may be responsible. This chain links TRBV11-2 with TRBJ2-1; 15 positions agree with TRBD2. Germline V gene data show CDR1 as SGHAT and CDR2 as FQNNGV. The length of the CDR3 is 17 residues. CDR3 bases: TGTGCCAACAGCGACGGGACTAGCGGGAGGTCCTACAAAGAACAGTTCTTC. It specifies CANSDGTSGRSYKEQFF.

As regards this clonotype: A junction boundary mismatches the germline segment, possibly from a read error. CDR3: CPSRLDGWGRGIQYF. Here the CDR3 DNA reads TGTCCCAGCAGATTAGATGGTTGGGGGCGCGGCATTCAGTACTTC. V usage is TRBV11-2 and J usage is TRBJ2-4, with D possibly being TRBD1 (6 bases). CDR1 and CDR2 (germline): SGHAT, FQNNGV. There are 15 residues in the CDR3.

Only a few counts were recorded for this clonotype. This sequence joins TRBV28 and TRBJ1-5, with D hard to call. Looked up from germline, CDR1 is MDHEN and CDR2 is SYDVKM. The CDR3 totals 13 residues. V lost 3 bases to trimming and J lost 0 bases, with 3 bases between them. CDR3 sequence: CASSFGSNQPQHF. CDR3 coding DNA: TGTGCCAGCAGTTTCGGTAGCAATCAGCCCCAGCATTTT.

Regarding this clonotype: A much larger clone lies one base from this, so it may be a read error. The chain has TRBV6-1 and TRBJ2-2, with 7 nucleotides matching TRBD2. The junction had 5 bases not matched to a gene; V was cut back by 7 bases and J by 9 bases. The length of the CDR3 is 12 residues. Germline V gives CDR1 MNHNS, CDR2 SASEGT. CDR3 protein: CASISGIWELFF. CDR3 bases: TGTGCCAGCATCAGCGGGATCTGGGAGCTGTTTTTT.

Points on this clonotype: Likely a read error: the CDR3 ends without its conserved phenylalanine or tryptophan. This chain links TRBV7-8 with TRBJ2-7, with D perhaps matching TRBD2 (5 bases). Trimming pared 6 bases from V and 3 bases from J, leaving 18 bases between. This CDR3 has 15 residues. Germline CDR1 is SGHVS and CDR2 is FQNEAQ. The CDR3 bases are TGTGCCAGCAGTTCGCCACGAACGGGGTACTACGAGCAGTACCTC. Protein: CASSSPRTGYYEQYL.

In regard to this clonotype: A junction end diverges from the germline sequence, so it may reflect a read error. This chain joins TRBV10-3 and TRBJ2-7, with 9 bases aligning to TRBD1. Germline values: CDR1 ENHRY, CDR2 SYGVKD. The CDR3 spans 15 residues. DNA of the CDR3: TGTACCATTAACCCTGAGGGGACAGGGAACTACGAGCAGTACTTC. Its translation: CTINPEGTGNYEQYF.

This clonotype occurred a few times. CDR3 in amino acids: CSGAKNIQYF. CDR3 nucleotide sequence: TGCAGCGGAGCCAAAAACATTCAGTACTTC. J is TRBJ2-4 and V is TRBV20-1; D not certain. Per germline, CDR1 DFQATT and CDR2 SNEGSKA (reference sequence). The CDR3 has 10 residues.

For this clonotype: This is likely a read error, given that the CDR3 carries no conserved phenylalanine or tryptophan at its end. The chain carries TRBV11-1 and TRBJ1-5; the match to TRBD1 covers 10 bases. Trimming at V came to 6 bases and at J to 7 bases, leaving 6 bases not matched to a gene. This CDR3 has 14 residues. Germline values: CDR1 SGHAT, CDR2 FQDESV (reference sequence). CDR3 nucleotide sequence: TGTGCCAGCAGTTCGGGACAGGGGAACCAGCCCCAGCATTTG. It specifies CASSSGQGNQPQHL.

The chain is built from TRBV11-1 and TRBJ2-2; D gene unclear. V was trimmed by 5 bases and J by 9 bases, leaving 25 bases between them. The germline gives CDR1 SGHAT, CDR2 FQDESV (reference sequence). The CDR3 loop spans 17 amino acids. The CDR3: CASSARSFLVNARELFF. Written as DNA, the CDR3 is TGTGCCAGCAGCGCCCGGTCATTCCTAGTTAACGCCAGGGAGCTGTTTTTT.

In the case of this clonotype: Mismatch with germline at one junction end may stem from a read error. V gene TRBV29-1 combines with J gene TRBJ2-3, with D maybe TRBD2 (5 bases). There are 12 residues in the CDR3. Per the germline V gene, CDR1 is SQVTM and CDR2 is ANQGSEA. The CDR3 nucleotides are TGTAGCGCTGGAAGGAGCACAGATACGCAGTATTTT. Protein product: CSAGRSTDTQYF.

This clonotype was counted ten times or more. The V call is TRBV7-9, the J call TRBJ1-6, with D possibly being TRBD1 (6 bases). Germline lookup yields CDR1 SEHNR and CDR2 FQNEAQ (reference sequence). Trimming pared 5 bases from V and 10 bases from J, leaving 15 bases between. The CDR3 length is 14 residues. CDR3 residues: CASSLRTDGSPLHF. The CDR3 nucleotides are TGTGCCAGCAGCCTGAGGACAGATGGGTCACCCCTCCACTTT.

In nucleotides, the CDR3 is TGTACCAGCAGCCCAGCCTCTTATCCGGGACATCGGAGTACCTCTGCGGCCAACGTCCTGACTTTC. Its protein product is CTSSPASYPGHRSTSAANVLTF. V is TRBV1 and J is TRBJ2-6; the D call in the table, TRBD1, was not verified against the DNA. TRBV1 is noted as a pseudogene. This CDR3 spans 22 amino acids.

On this clonotype: The junction and the germline gene differ at one end; a read error may be behind it. The genes are TRBV6-6 and TRBJ1-2, with D tentatively TRBD1 (5 bases). Germline-derived CDR1 and CDR2 are MNHNY and SVGAGI (reference sequence). CDR3 size: 13 residues. CDR3 sequence (DNA): TGTGCCGGCAGCTACGAGGGGAACTATGGGTACACCTTC. Translation: CAGSYEGNYGYTF.

This clonotype was recorded at least ten times. This rearrangement joins TRBV5-4 to TRBJ1-1; perhaps TRBD1 as D (5 bases). Germline assignment: CDR1 SGHNT and CDR2 YYREEE (reference sequence). The CDR3 sequence is 16 residues long. The germline V and J ends were trimmed by 3 bases and 1 base, with 16 bases remaining between them. The chain's CDR3 is CASSWGVKGQNTEAFF. For the CDR3, the DNA is TGTGCCAGCAGCTGGGGCGTTAAAGGGCAGAACACTGAAGCTTTCTTT.

The chain carries TRBV12-5 and TRBJ2-7; D remains ambiguous. This CDR3 contains 11 residues. The V end was cut by 3 bases, the J end by 5 bases, with 5 bases between. The germline CDR1 and CDR2 sequences are LGHNT and FRNRAP. CDR3 region: CASGFHNEQYF. The CDR3 nucleotides are TGTGCTAGTGGTTTTCACAACGAGCAGTACTTC.

In the case of this clonotype: Germline is not matched at one junction end, which may reflect a read error. This chain connects TRBV5-4 to TRBJ1-1, with D maybe TRBD1 (5 bases). The CDR3 is 13 amino acids. CDR1 SGHNT and CDR2 YYREEE come from the germline V gene (reference sequence). The CDR3 DNA follows: TGTGCCAGCAGCTTGCGGACGGACACAGAAGCGTTCTTT. As protein: CASSLRTDTEAFF. Full variable domain (remainder filled in from reference TRBV5-4 and TRBJ1-1): ETGVTQSPTHLIKTRGQQVTLRCSSQSGHNTVSWYQQALGQGPQFIFQYYREEENGRGNFPPRFSGLQFPNYSSELNVNALELDDSALYLCASSLRTDTEAFFGQGTRLTVV.

In this sample, this clonotype is medium-sized (0.01 to 0.1%). V and J are TRBV11-2 and TRBJ1-1; D is undetermined. The CDR3 loop spans 11 amino acids. CDR1 is SGHAT, CDR2 FQNNGV, per germline. V gave up 6 bases and J gave up 5 bases, with 7 bases separating them. This chain's CDR3 is CASRGWTEAFF. The DNA for the CDR3 is TGTGCCAGCAGGGGGTGGACTGAAGCTTTCTTT.

Note on this clonotype: A much larger clonotype is one base distant, so this may be a read error. The chain has TRBV28 and TRBJ1-4, with 10 bases identical to TRBD1. The germline V gene has CDR1 MDHEN and CDR2 SYDVKM. The CDR3 runs 14 residues. CDR3 sequence (DNA): TGTGTCAGCACGACAGGGGGCGGTATGGAAAAACTGTTTTTT. Translation: CVSTTGGGMEKLFF.

The chain uses TRBV6-2 or TRBV6-3 and TRBJ1-2, with D maybe TRBD1 (6 bases). The V end was cut by 9 bases, the J end by 8 bases, with 19 bases between. From germline, CDR1 is MNHEY and CDR2 SVGEGT. This CDR3 has 13 residues. CDR3 sequence: CARSESGERGYTF. The DNA for the CDR3 is TGTGCCAGGAGTGAATCAGGGGAGCGCGGCTACACCTTC.